These T cell receptor beta chains were read from a single sample in a study of blood T cell repertoires in COVID-19. Sequenced by immunoSEQ multiplex PCR; TCRdb stores in-frame clones only, minus some. The sample contains 30,000 to 40,000 clones, roughly 87% of which appear only once. Sequencing was carried out using peripheral blood. The source of these receptors is a man aged 80 or over with acute or convalescent COVID-19. Each CDR3 is given with its conserved first and last residue. A D gene is named only where the DNA matches it firmly. The listing skips clone size in some rows; elsewhere it reads once, few, many or a size class.

>TRBV27|TRBJ1-5|NA|NA
CASSSAGSQPQHF
TGTGCCAGCAGTTCGGCGGGCAGTCAGCCCCAGCATTTT
>TRBV11-1|TRBJ2-7|NA|NA
CASSQQGSSQQYF
TGTGCCAGCAGTCAACAGGGAAGTAGTCAGCAGTACTTC
>TRBV19|TRBJ1-2|NA|NA
CASSIGALGYGYTF
TGTGCCAGTAGTATTGGGGCGCTGGGCTATGGCTACACCTTC
>TRBV6-1|TRBJ2-5|NA|TRBD2
CASSEWGGKETQYF
TGTGCCAGCAGTGAATGGGGGGGGAAAGAGACCCAGTACTTC
>TRBV5-1|TRBJ2-7|NA|TRBD1
CASSPGQPRSYEQYF
TGCGCCAGCAGCCCGGGACAGCCTAGGTCCTACGAGCAGTACTTC
>TRBV28|TRBJ1-4|NA|TRBD1
CASSLTGGDEKLFF
TGTGCCAGCAGCCTCACAGGGGGCGATGAAAAACTGTTTTTT
>TRBV6-5|TRBJ2-5|NA|TRBD2
CASSYLEGGGRKTQYF
TGTGCCAGCAGTTACCTGGAAGGCGGGGGGCGAAAGACCCAGTACTTC
>TRBV10-1|TRBJ1-1|few|NA
CASSVQPNTEAFF
TGCGCCAGCAGTGTACAGCCGAACACTGAAGCTTTCTTT
>TRBV11-3|TRBJ2-7|NA|NA
CASSLGGGREQYF
TGTGCCAGCAGCCTGGGGGGGGGCCGCGAGCAGTACTTC
>TRBV9|TRBJ1-1|once|NA
CASSVVGGTGYTEAFF
TGTGCCAGCAGCGTAGTGGGAGGGACGGGGTACACTGAAGCTTTCTTT
>TRBV30|TRBJ2-2|few|NA
CAWTVPNTGELFF
TGTGCCTGGACAGTCCCGAACACCGGGGAGCTGTTTTTT
>TRBV14|TRBJ2-2|NA|TRBD2
CASSFRLAGTGELFF
TGTGCCAGCAGCTTTAGACTAGCCGGCACCGGGGAGCTGTTTTTT
>TRBV5-1|TRBJ1-1|few|NA
CASSLFGEGTEAFF
TGCGCCAGCAGCTTGTTCGGGGAGGGCACTGAAGCTTTCTTT
>TRBV6-1|TRBJ1-4|NA|NA
CASSEAPGVSGLFF
TGTGCCAGCAGTGAAGCGCCAGGGGTTAGTGGACTGTTTTTT
>TRBV20-1|TRBJ1-1|NA|NA
CSASSPKTVNTEAFF
TGCAGTGCTAGTAGTCCCAAAACGGTGAACACTGAAGCTTTCTTT
>TRBV10-3|TRBJ2-3|once|TRBD2
CAISAGTSGGATDTQYF
TGTGCCATCAGTGCAGGGACTAGCGGGGGGGCCACAGATACGCAGTATTTT
>TRBV29-1|TRBJ1-1|NA|NA
CSGGMNTEAFF
TGCAGCGGAGGAATGAACACTGAAGCTTTCTTT
>TRBV5-4|TRBJ1-1|NA|TRBD1
CASTLDREPEAFF
TGTGCCAGCACCTTGGACAGGGAGCCTGAAGCTTTCTTT
>TRBV12-3/TRBV12-4|TRBJ1-1|NA|TRBD1
CASRDRVVAAFF
TGTGCCAGCAGAGACAGGGTAGTTGCAGCTTTCTTT
>TRBV7-2|TRBJ1-1|NA|NA
CASRSDTGSNTEAFF
TGTGCCAGCCGCTCCGATACAGGGTCGAACACTGAAGCTTTCTTT
>TRBV4-2|TRBJ1-4|NA|NA
CASSQGKASGEKLFF
TGTGCCAGCAGCCAAGGCAAGGCTTCGGGGGAAAAACTGTTTTTT
>TRBV12-3/TRBV12-4|TRBJ1-2|NA|TRBD1
CASSRDSPYGYTF
TGTGCCAGCAGCCGGGACAGTCCCTATGGCTACACCTTC
>TRBV7-9|TRBJ2-7|NA|TRBD2
CASSPRTSGDYEQYF
TGTGCCAGCAGCCCCCGGACTAGCGGCGATTACGAGCAGTACTTC
>TRBV10-2|TRBJ1-1|few|NA
CASKPQTNTEAFF
TGCGCCAGCAAGCCCCAAACGAACACTGAAGCTTTCTTT
>TRBV19|TRBJ1-2|NA|TRBD1
CASTPDRDRGHGGYTF
TGTGCCAGTACCCCTGACCGGGACAGGGGGCATGGTGGCTACACCTTC
>TRBV5-1|TRBJ1-4|NA|NA
CASSLDSLEKLFF
TGCGCCAGCAGCTTGGACTCATTGGAAAAACTGTTTTTT
>TRBV28|TRBJ1-2|NA|NA
CASSSIGVGGYTF
TGTGCCAGCAGTTCGATAGGGGTGGGTGGCTACACCTTC
>TRBV2|TRBJ2-1|NA|NA
CATHPQVTSEQFF
TGTGCCACCCATCCCCAGGTAACCAGTGAGCAGTTCTTC
>TRBV3-1/TRBV3-2|TRBJ2-7|NA|TRBD2
CASSQGVAGASEQYF
TGTGCCAGCAGCCAAGGCGTAGCGGGGGCTAGCGAGCAGTACTTC
>TRBV7-3|TRBJ2-3|NA|NA
CASSSGPGVGADTQYF
TGTGCCAGCAGCTCCGGACCAGGGGTCGGTGCAGATACGCAGTATTTT
>TRBV27|TRBJ2-3|once|NA
CASSLWEGTDTQYF
TGTGCCAGCAGTTTATGGGAGGGCACAGATACGCAGTATTTT
>TRBV4-2|TRBJ1-1|NA|NA
CASSQPAWGVPEAFF
TGTGCCAGCAGCCAGCCCGCTTGGGGGGTCCCTGAAGCTTTCTTT
>TRBV19|TRBJ1-1|NA|TRBD1
CASSVRDRRGEAFF
TGTGCCAGTAGTGTTCGGGACAGGAGAGGAGAAGCTTTCTTT
>TRBV19|TRBJ1-4|NA|NA
CASSDTATNEKLFF
TGTGCCAGTAGTGACACCGCAACTAATGAAAAACTGTTTTTT
>TRBV3-1/TRBV3-2|TRBJ1-6|NA|NA
CASSRTEGNSPLHF
TGTGCCAGCAGCCGGACAGAGGGAAATTCACCCCTCCACTTT
>TRBV6-5|TRBJ2-3|NA|TRBD2
CASGLADSTDTQYF
TGTGCCAGCGGCCTAGCGGATTCCACAGATACGCAGTATTTT
>TRBV4-1|TRBJ1-1|few|TRBD1
CASSRDRVPFF
TGCGCCAGCAGCCGGGACAGGGTACCTTTCTTT
>TRBV6-6|TRBJ1-2|NA|NA
CASSILSYYGYTF
TGTGCCAGCAGTATTCTGAGTTACTATGGCTACACCTTC
>TRBV5-6|TRBJ1-2|few|NA
CASSPTDGNGYTF
TGTGCCAGCAGCCCAACGGACGGGAATGGCTACACCTTC
>TRBV19|TRBJ1-3|NA|TRBD1
CASTQDRAGGNTIYF
TGTGCCAGTACCCAGGACAGGGCTGGAGGAAACACCATATATTTT
>TRBV27|TRBJ2-7|NA|NA
CASSYGGPGLYF
TGTGCCAGCAGTTATGGAGGACCGGGTTTGTACTTC
>TRBV3-1/TRBV3-2|TRBJ2-7|once|NA
CASSQDRRGHEQYF
TGTGCCAGCAGCCAAGATCGGAGGGGGCACGAGCAGTACTTC
>TRBV11-3|TRBJ1-1|NA|NA
CASSLGARGGNTEAFF
TGTGCCAGCAGCTTAGGAGCAAGGGGGGGAAACACTGAAGCTTTCTTT
>TRBV5-1|TRBJ2-7|NA|TRBD2
CASSWGRGGGAPYEQYF
TGCGCCAGCAGCTGGGGTCGGGGCGGGGGAGCCCCCTACGAGCAGTACTTC
>TRBV3-1/TRBV3-2|TRBJ1-2|NA|NA
CASSQDLRTPGNGYTF
TGTGCCAGCAGCCAAGATCTTAGGACACCAGGGAATGGCTACACCTTC
>TRBV7-2|TRBJ2-3|NA|TRBD2
CASSNRLAGGPWTDTQYF
TGTGCCAGCAGCAACCGACTAGCGGGGGGGCCGTGGACAGATACGCAGTATTTT
>TRBV13|TRBJ1-6|NA|NA
CASSLARGAPLHF
TGTGCCAGCAGCTTAGCGCGGGGGGCGCCCCTCCACTTT
>TRBV10-3|TRBJ2-7|NA|TRBD2
CAISAPSAPGRGQYF
TGTGCCATCAGTGCTCCCTCAGCCCCGGGGAGGGGCCAGTACTTC
>TRBV30|TRBJ1-5|NA|NA
CAWSPGGNSNQPQHF
TGTGCCTGGAGCCCTGGGGGGAACAGCAATCAGCCCCAGCATTTT
>TRBV5-1|TRBJ2-5|NA|TRBD2
CASNVQVAGEQETQYF
TGCGCCAGCAACGTGCAAGTAGCGGGGGAACAAGAGACCCAGTACTTC
>TRBV6-1|TRBJ1-2|NA|NA
CASSEGERGYTF
TGTGCCAGCAGTGAAGGGGAGCGTGGCTACACCTTC
>TRBV5-4|TRBJ2-7|NA|NA
CASSLGFTGNYEQYF
TGTGCCAGCAGCTTGGGCTTCACAGGGAACTACGAGCAGTACTTC
>TRBV6-1|TRBJ1-4|once|NA
CASSEAHIIKATNEKLFF
TGTGCCAGCAGTGAAGCCCACATTATTAAAGCAACTAATGAAAAACTGTTTTTT
>TRBV5-1|TRBJ2-5|NA|NA
CASRLVGGQETQYF
TGCGCCAGCAGGCTTGTGGGGGGTCAAGAGACCCAGTACTTC
>TRBV7-8|TRBJ1-2|NA|NA
CASSLDRDGYTF
TGTGCCAGCAGCTTAGACAGGGATGGCTACACCTTC